The 6 T cell receptor beta chains listed next were all sequenced from one sample in a study of OX40 agonist ivuxolimab in advanced cancers. Profiling relied on immunoSEQ multiplex PCR, and the TCRdb table lists in-frame clones only, not all of them. Among about 80,000 clones listed, approximately 79% were seen once. The starting material was CD4+ or CD8+ T cells sorted from blood, obtained in a trial of the OX40 agonist ivuxolimab. These receptors all stem from an adult with an advanced solid tumor such as melanoma, head and neck, liver or kidney cancer.

The V and J genes are TRBV7-9 and TRBJ2-6, with D perhaps matching TRBD1 (5 bases). The V gene lost 2 bases and the J gene lost 0 bases, with 5 bases spanning the gap. This CDR3 is 15 amino acids long. Looked up from germline, CDR1 is SEHNR and CDR2 is FQNEAQ (reference sequence). The CDR3 region has the DNA TGTGCCAGCAGCTTAAGGGGCTCTGGGGCCAACGTCCTGACTTTC. Its protein product is CASSLRGSGANVLTF. The complete variable domain, with remaining parts taken from reference TRBV7-9 and TRBJ2-6, reads DTGVSQNPRHKITKRGQNVTFRCDPISEHNRLYWYRQTLGQGPEFLTYFQNEAQLEKSRLLSDRFSAERPKGSFSTLEIQRTEQGDSAMYLCASSLRGSGANVLTFGAGSRLTVL.

The V call is TRBV29-1, the J call TRBJ2-7; the match to TRBD2 covers 8 bases. The ends lost 7 bases at V and 6 bases at J; junction bases unmatched: 17. Germline V gene lookup returns CDR1 SQVTM and CDR2 ANQGSEA. The CDR3 has 15 residues. DNA for the CDR3: TGCAGCGCCGAATCAAGGGGAGCGGGAGTGGGCGAGCAGTACTTC. Protein: CSAESRGAGVGEQYF.

This sequence joins TRBV28 and TRBJ1-1; 8 positions match TRBD1. CDR1 is MDHEN, CDR2 SYDVKM, per germline. V shed 2 bases, J shed 2 bases, and the junction held 10 bases outside the gene matches. The CDR3 has 17 residues. This CDR3 reads CASSLERRDRKNTEAFF. The CDR3 DNA is TGTGCCAGCAGTTTAGAGAGGCGGGACAGGAAAAACACTGAAGCTTTCTTT.

The V call is TRBV27, the J call TRBJ2-3, with D unresolved. The CDR3 is made up of 14 amino acids. V was pared by 3 bases and J by 2 bases, with 9 bases between. CDR1 MNHEY and CDR2 SMNVEV come from the germline V gene (reference sequence). CDR3 nucleotide sequence: TGTGCCAGCAGTTTTCAGCCCCACACAGATACGCAGTATTTT. Amino acid sequence: CASSFQPHTDTQYF.

The genes are TRBV5-4 and TRBJ1-4; 7 bases line up with TRBD1. Germline values: CDR1 SGHNT, CDR2 YYREEE (reference sequence). V was clipped by 2 bases and J by 5 bases; unmatched bases: 6. The CDR3 extends over 15 amino acids. The CDR3 bases are TGTGCCAGCAGCTTTTCGACAGGGACGAATGAAAAACTGTTTTTT. It specifies CASSFSTGTNEKLFF. The entire variable domain, with the rest obtained from reference TRBV5-4 and TRBJ1-4, is as follows: ETGVTQSPTHLIKTRGQQVTLRCSSQSGHNTVSWYQQALGQGPQFIFQYYREEENGRGNFPPRFSGLQFPNYSSELNVNALELDDSALYLCASSFSTGTNEKLFFGSGTQLSVL.

This clone has just one count. This chain connects TRBV7-3 to TRBJ2-1; no firm D call. CDR1 SGHTA and CDR2 FQGTGA come from the germline V gene. V was trimmed by 3 bases and J by 10 bases, leaving 16 bases between them. CDR3 length: 14 amino acids. CDR3 bases: TGTGCCAGCAGCTTTGAGGCGGCCTCCCCCGAGCAGTTCTTC. Protein product: CASSFEAASPEQFF.